This is a list of T cell receptor beta chains from one sample in a study of memory CD4+ T cells and cytomegalovirus serostatus. Libraries were prepared by immunoSEQ multiplex PCR; TCRdb keeps only in-frame clonotypes and omits some of them. The sample has some 58,000 clones, 70% to 80% seen once. Input material: memory CD4+ T cells from blood. Source of these receptors: an adult in good health and CMV-seronegative. Each CDR3 is given with its conserved first and last residue. D genes are given only for firm matches.

TRBV4-3	TRBD1	TRBJ1-4	CASSPGQARSTNEKLFF	TGCGCCAGCAGCCCGGGACAGGCGCGTTCAACTAATGAAAAACTGTTTTTT
TRBV7-3	TRBD2	TRBJ2-2	CASSLMGTSPGELFF	TGTGCCAGCAGCTTAATGGGGACTAGTCCCGGGGAGCTGTTTTTT
TRBV5-6	TRBD1	TRBJ1-5	CASSLGQIRGRNQPQHF	TGTGCCAGCAGCTTGGGCCAAATCAGGGGGCGCAATCAGCCCCAGCATTTT
TRBV7-9	TRBD1	TRBJ1-5	CASSPGTGPNQPQHF	TGTGCCAGCAGCCCCGGGACAGGCCCTAATCAGCCCCAGCATTTT
TRBV10-3	TRBD1	TRBJ1-2	CAITDGQVGYGYTF	TGTGCCATCACCGACGGACAGGTCGGCTATGGCTACACCTTC
TRBV6-1	TRBD2	TRBJ2-4	CASSEYEGRGNIQYF	TGTGCCAGCAGTGAATATGAGGGGCGGGGGAACATTCAGTACTTC
TRBV9	TRBD1	TRBJ1-2	CASSAPAGGDYGYTF	TGTGCCAGCAGCGCACCAGCAGGGGGTGACTATGGCTACACCTTC
TRBV5-4	.	TRBJ1-1	CASSFRMGRGFTEAFF	TGTGCCAGCAGCTTCAGGATGGGGCGGGGTTTCACTGAAGCTTTCTTT
TRBV5-8	.	TRBJ2-2	CASRLGSRNTGELFF	TGTGCCAGCAGACTAGGGAGCAGGAACACCGGGGAGCTGTTTTTT
TRBV6-5	TRBD1	TRBJ1-1	CASSYGTGGGNTEAFF	TGTGCCAGCAGTTACGGGACAGGGGGCGGGAACACTGAAGCTTTCTTT
TRBV11-1	TRBD1	TRBJ1-2	CASSFQGDYGYTF	TGTGCCAGCAGCTTTCAGGGGGACTATGGCTACACCTTC
TRBV7-2	.	TRBJ1-5	CASSLGGQPQHF	TGTGCCAGCAGCTTAGGGGGTCAGCCCCAGCATTTT
TRBV5-4	.	TRBJ2-7	CASSSQVGAYEQYF	TGTGCCAGCAGCTCGCAGGTGGGGGCCTACGAGCAGTACTTC
TRBV30	.	TRBJ1-2	CAWSVGQGVYGYTF	TGTGCCTGGAGTGTTGGTCAGGGCGTCTATGGCTACACCTTC
TRBV18	.	TRBJ1-5	CASSPGQDQPQHF	TGTGCCAGCTCACCAGGGCAGGATCAGCCCCAGCATTTT